The 28 T cell receptor beta chains presented below share a single source sample, sequenced in a study of T-cell reconstitution after alpha-beta-depleted transplantation in children. As it was prepared, the TCRbeta library received unique molecular identifiers. TCRdb independently ran MiXCR on the PCR reads; one entry per CDR3 protein. In the table there are hundreds of thousands of distinct CDR3 sequences, 10% to 15% of which are singletons. Source: PBMCs, mostly from graft donor cells, taken 360 days after TCRalphabeta/CD19-depleted stem cell transplant. These receptors were obtained from a male patient younger than 18 who had a stem cell transplant for acute myeloid leukemia, so the T cells may come from the graft donor.

This clonotype was counted only a few times. The gene calls are TRBV30 and TRBJ2-7; 11 bases match TRBD2. J lost 1 base, V lost 2 bases, and 1 base had no gene match. CDR1 GTSNPN and CDR2 SVGIG come from the germline V gene (reference sequence). The CDR3 consists of 14 residues. The CDR3 nucleotides read TGTGCCTGGAGTCTAGCGGGAGGTTCCTACGAGCAGTACTTC. Residues: CAWSLAGGSYEQYF.

This clonotype was seen ten or more times. The chain uses TRBV4-3 and TRBJ2-1; 10 bases match TRBD2. The V gene's germline CDR1 is LGHNA and CDR2 YSLEER. Losses at the gene ends were 1 base for V and 3 bases for J; bases not matched to a gene: 3. This CDR3 region has 16 residues. This CDR3 reads CASSQGWTSGYNEQFF. The CDR3 region has the DNA TGCGCCAGCAGCCAAGGGTGGACTAGCGGCTACAATGAGCAGTTCTTC.

This clonotype was observed at least ten times. The V call is TRBV29-1, the J call TRBJ2-1, with TRBD2 matching 7 bases. From germline, CDR1 is SQVTM and CDR2 ANQGSEA. V lost 5 bases, J lost 2 bases, and 18 bases stayed unmatched. The CDR3 totals 18 residues. Here the CDR3 DNA reads TGCAGCGTTACACGACCGCGTTGGCCCCGGGGGGCCTACAATGAGCAGTTCTTC. This gives the protein CSVTRPRWPRGAYNEQFF.

The table lists this clonotype with many counts. The chain carries TRBV28 and TRBJ2-1; 7 bases map to TRBD1. The CDR3 totals 14 residues. Germline V gives CDR1 MDHEN, CDR2 SYDVKM. V was pared by 4 bases and J by 3 bases, with 3 bases of the junction left unmatched. This CDR3 reads CASSSRGFYNEQFF. As DNA, the CDR3 is TGTGCCAGCAGTTCCAGGGGGTTCTACAATGAGCAGTTCTTC.

With regard to this clonotype: A single base separates this from a much larger clone, so it may be a read error. V is TRBV3-1 and J is TRBJ2-7; TRBD2 agrees at 11 bases. Per germline, CDR1 LGHDT and CDR2 YNNKEL (reference sequence). The CDR3 is made up of 18 amino acids. CDR3 coding DNA: TGTACCAGCAGCCGACCGGGACTAGCGGCACCTTCCTACAACGAGCAGTACTTC. It specifies CTSSRPGLAAPSYNEQYF.

This chain joins TRBV7-2 and TRBJ2-1, with TRBD2 matching over 8 bases. CDR3 length: 16 residues. CDR1 is SGHTA, CDR2 FQGNSA, per germline. J was trimmed by 4 bases and V by 0 bases; bases with no gene match: 5. This CDR3 is CASSLAGTSWYNEQFF. The CDR3 DNA sequence: TGTGCCAGCAGCTTAGCGGGGACTAGTTGGTACAATGAGCAGTTCTTC.

This clonotype was seen repeatedly, ten times or more. The V call is TRBV20-1, the J call TRBJ2-3; TRBD2 agrees at 9 bases. Per the germline V gene, CDR1 is DFQATT and CDR2 is SNEGSKA (reference sequence). V was clipped by 6 bases and J by 3 bases; unmatched bases: 7. The length of the CDR3 is 14 residues. CDR3 in amino acids: CSALTSGTTDTQYF. CDR3 in DNA: TGCAGTGCACTGACTAGCGGAACGACAGATACGCAGTATTTT.

The V and J genes are TRBV5-1 and TRBJ2-3; 7 bases agree with TRBD1. Unmatched junction bases numbered 15, after V lost 5 bases and J lost 3 bases. The CDR3 sequence is 17 residues long. The germline gives CDR1 SGHRS, CDR2 YFSETQ. The CDR3 is CASRRGQILEATDTQYF. In DNA form, the CDR3 reads TGCGCCAGCAGACGGGGACAGATACTAGAGGCGACAGATACGCAGTATTTT.

This clonotype has more than one count but fewer than ten. The chain is built from TRBV7-8 and TRBJ2-3, with D hard to call. V lost 6 bases and J 2 bases, leaving 6 bases between the germline ends. Per germline, CDR1 SGHVS and CDR2 FQNEAQ. This CDR3 region has 12 residues. CDR3: CASRQFTDTQYF. The CDR3, as DNA: TGTGCCAGCAGACAGTTCACAGATACGCAGTATTTT. The whole variable domain, remainder taken from reference TRBV7-8 and TRBJ2-3, is GAGVSQSPRYKVAKRGQDVALRCDPISGHVSLFWYQQALGQGPEFLTYFQNEAQLDKSGLPSDRFFAERPEGSVSTLKIQRTQQEDSAVYLCASRQFTDTQYFGPGTRLTVL.

This clonotype was counted between two and nine times. CDR3 coding DNA: TGTGCCAGCAGTTACGTTCGGGGGTCCACAGATACGCAGTATTTT. It is translated as CASSYVRGSTDTQYF. The rearrangement joins TRBV6-5 to TRBJ2-3, with D perhaps matching TRBD2 (6 bases). This CDR3 is 15 amino acids long. Trimming removed 2 bases from V and 2 bases from J, with 11 bases in between. The V gene's germline CDR1 is MNHEY and CDR2 SVGAGI.

This clonotype was seen more than once but under ten times. J is TRBJ2-5 and V is TRBV5-4; possible D gene TRBD1, 6 bases. The V gene's germline CDR1 is SGHNT and CDR2 YYREEE (reference sequence). The CDR3 runs 14 residues. Between the trimmed V and J ends, which lost 6 bases and 2 bases, there was a span of 14 bases. The CDR3 protein is CASTTTGRQETQYF. CDR3 in DNA: TGTGCCAGCACTACAACAGGGAGACAAGAGACCCAGTACTTC.

The chain links TRBV4-2 to TRBJ2-1; 9 bases map to TRBD2. The CDR3 is made up of 17 amino acids. V lost 1 base and J lost 8; bases outside the gene matches: 12. Germline V gives CDR1 LGHNA, CDR2 YNFKEQ. The DNA for the CDR3 is TGTGCCAGCAGCCAAGCTCCTTTAGCGGGAGTAGTGTATGAGCAGTTCTTC. Translated, it gives CASSQAPLAGVVYEQFF.

The gene calls are TRBV30 and TRBJ2-4; possible D gene TRBD2, 6 bases. The ends were cut back, 3 bases at V and 3 bases at J, with 12 bases in the middle. The germline CDR1 and CDR2 sequences are GTSNPN and SVGIG (reference sequence). This CDR3 contains 14 residues. The DNA of the CDR3 is TGTGCCTGGAGGGGCAGGAGGGACAAAAACATTCAGTACTTC. It yields the protein CAWRGRRDKNIQYF.

This clonotype was found a few times. The genes are TRBV7-9 and TRBJ1-2; tentative D call: TRBD1 (6 bases). CDR3 length: 14 amino acids. The V gene's germline CDR1 is SEHNR and CDR2 FQNEAQ (reference sequence). V was cut by 1 base and J by 4 bases, with 10 bases left in between. This CDR3 reads CASSLGTDPYGYTF. The CDR3 DNA reads TGTGCCAGCAGCTTAGGGACAGATCCCTATGGCTACACCTTC.

Only a few counts were recorded for this clonotype. This chain connects TRBV10-3 to TRBJ2-5; 9 positions agree with TRBD1. The V gene end was trimmed by 6 bases and the J gene end by 6 bases; junction bases not matched to a gene: 5. The germline gives CDR1 ENHRY, CDR2 SYGVKD. CDR3 length: 13 residues. CDR3 coding DNA: TGTGCCATCAGGGGACAGGGCGGAAAGACCCAGTACTTC. This codes for CAIRGQGGKTQYF.

This clonotype was seen only a few times. The rearrangement uses TRBV7-2 and TRBJ2-7, with 10 bases fitting TRBD2. J gave up 7 bases and V 4 bases, and 13 bases lay outside the gene matches. The CDR3 spans 16 residues. In germline, CDR1 is SGHTA, CDR2 FQGNSA. The CDR3 coding sequence is TGTGCCAGCAGCTCTCGGGCAGCTAGCGGGAGATATGAGCAGTACTTC. It encodes CASSSRAASGRYEQYF. Full variable domain (missing parts from reference TRBV7-2 and TRBJ2-7): GAGVSQSPSNKVTEKGKDVELRCDPISGHTALYWYRQSLGQGLEFLIYFQGNSAPDKSGLPSDRFSAERTGGSVSTLTIQRTQQEDSAVYLCASSSRAASGRYEQYFGPGTRLTVT.

The gene calls are TRBV4-2 and TRBJ2-2; 8 bases match TRBD1. With V trimmed by 1 base and J by 4 bases, 2 bases remained unmatched. The germline gives CDR1 LGHNA, CDR2 YNFKEQ. The CDR3 spans 15 residues. DNA of the CDR3: TGTGCCAGCAGCCAAGGCACAGGGGGCACCGGGGAGCTGTTTTTT. As protein: CASSQGTGGTGELFF.

This clonotype was observed many times. The genes are TRBV28 and TRBJ2-3, with 12 bases that match TRBD2. Germline CDR1 MDHEN, CDR2 SYDVKM. V dropped 1 base and J dropped 6; count of bases not matched to a gene: 11. CDR3 length: 18 amino acids. In nucleotides, the CDR3 is TGTGCCAGCAGTTTATTGACTAGCGGGAGAGAAGGGAGGGATACGCAGTATTTT. As protein: CASSLLTSGREGRDTQYF. The entire variable domain, with the rest obtained from reference TRBV28 and TRBJ2-3, is as follows: DVKVTQSSRYLVKRTGEKVFLECVQDMDHENMFWYRQDPGLGLRLIYFSYDVKMKEKGDIPEGYSVSREKKERFSLILESASTNQTSMYLCASSLLTSGREGRDTQYFGPGTRLTVL.

This clonotype was found many times. The chain has TRBV28 and TRBJ2-2; TRBD2 agrees at 12 bases. CDR3 length equals 17 residues. Trimming at V came to 5 bases and at J to 6 bases, leaving 10 bases not matched to a gene. CDR1 MDHEN and CDR2 SYDVKM come from the germline V gene. CDR3 in amino acids: CASSQRLAGEFAGELFF. DNA of the CDR3: TGTGCCAGCAGTCAACGACTAGCGGGAGAATTCGCCGGGGAGCTGTTTTTT.

This clonotype was detected only a few times. V gene TRBV9 combines with J gene TRBJ2-3; 7 bases are shared with TRBD2. Germline CDR1 SGDLS, CDR2 YYNGEE. CDR3 length equals 15 residues. The J segment lost 4 bases and the V segment lost 4 bases, leaving 9 bases of the junction unmatched. The CDR3 is CASSPTRTRPDTQYF. Written as DNA, the CDR3 is TGTGCCAGCAGCCCCACGCGGACTAGACCAGATACGCAGTATTTT.

The rearrangement links TRBV20-1 to TRBJ2-5, with TRBD2 as a possible D gene (6 bases). The V and J ends lost 7 bases and 0 bases respectively, with 9 bases between them. Germline CDR1 and CDR2: DFQATT and SNEGSKA (reference sequence). This CDR3 is 12 amino acids long. CDR3 bases: TGCAGTGGGGGGGTGTACCAAGAGACCCAGTACTTC. It specifies CSGGVYQETQYF.

The V gene is TRBV28, the J gene TRBJ1-5; tentative D call: TRBD1 (5 bases). Germline CDR1 is MDHEN and CDR2 is SYDVKM. The CDR3 contains 15 residues. Trimming removed 7 bases at V and 6 bases at J, with 19 bases between. This CDR3 is CASNPREGFGQPQHF. The CDR3 region has the DNA TGTGCCAGCAACCCGCGGGAGGGGTTTGGTCAGCCCCAGCATTTT.

This clonotype was seen a handful of times. This chain uses TRBV4-3 with TRBJ2-3; 8 nucleotides match TRBD2. CDR1 and CDR2 (germline): LGHNA, YSLEER. Trimming removed 4 bases from V and 5 bases from J; junction bases left unmatched: 14. The CDR3 covers 17 residues. CDR3 region: CASSPHSIAGSGDTQYF. CDR3 nucleotides: TGCGCCAGCAGCCCCCATAGCATAGCGGGAAGTGGAGATACGCAGTATTTT.

This clonotype has just a few counts. This chain connects TRBV20-1 to TRBJ1-1, with a weak D call TRBD1 (5 bases). Germline assignment: CDR1 DFQATT and CDR2 SNEGSKA (reference sequence). Deletions cut 5 bases from V and 4 bases from J, with 14 bases between. CDR3 size: 13 residues. Written as DNA, the CDR3 is TGCAGTGCTGGGTGGACACTTTTCACTGAAGCTTTCTTT. Translated: CSAGWTLFTEAFF.

The genes are TRBV7-2 and TRBJ1-5, with D tentatively TRBD1 (6 bases). This CDR3 is 17 amino acids long. V dropped 5 bases and J dropped 3 bases, with 20 bases sitting between them. CDR1 is SGHTA and CDR2 is FQGNSA in the germline V gene. For the CDR3, the DNA is TGTGCCAGCAGCCCCATTCATGGGGGCTTATCCAATCAGCCCCAGCATTTT. Amino acids: CASSPIHGGLSNQPQHF.

V gene TRBV28 combines with J gene TRBJ1-1, with D possibly being TRBD1 (5 bases). Germline-derived CDR1 and CDR2 are MDHEN and SYDVKM. This CDR3 is 13 amino acids long. Trimming stripped 7 bases from V and 5 bases from J, with 14 bases between. CDR3 loop: CASIWGGRTEAFF. The CDR3 region has the DNA TGTGCCAGCATCTGGGGGGGACGGACTGAAGCTTTCTTT. Variable domain in full (rest from reference TRBV28 and TRBJ1-1): DVKVTQSSRYLVKRTGEKVFLECVQDMDHENMFWYRQDPGLGLRLIYFSYDVKMKEKGDIPEGYSVSREKKERFSLILESASTNQTSMYLCASIWGGRTEAFFGQGTRLTVV.

The J gene is TRBJ1-6, the V gene TRBV28, with D perhaps matching TRBD1 (5 bases). The CDR3 totals 13 residues. Germline V lookup: CDR1 MDHEN, CDR2 SYDVKM. The germline V and J ends were trimmed by 3 bases and 14 bases, with 14 bases remaining between them. CDR3 in DNA: TGTGCCAGCAGTTTGCCGGGGCCATCCACCCTCCACTTT. Amino acid sequence: CASSLPGPSTLHF.

The rearrangement links TRBV10-2 to TRBJ2-7; 10 bases align to TRBD2. The CDR3 runs 15 residues. Germline V CDR1 and CDR2: WSHSY, SAAADI. V lost 6 bases and J lost 2; bases outside the gene matches: 7. CDR3 DNA: TGCGCCAGCAGGATGCTAGCGGGAGTCGCCTACGAGCAGTACTTC. Its translation is CASRMLAGVAYEQYF.